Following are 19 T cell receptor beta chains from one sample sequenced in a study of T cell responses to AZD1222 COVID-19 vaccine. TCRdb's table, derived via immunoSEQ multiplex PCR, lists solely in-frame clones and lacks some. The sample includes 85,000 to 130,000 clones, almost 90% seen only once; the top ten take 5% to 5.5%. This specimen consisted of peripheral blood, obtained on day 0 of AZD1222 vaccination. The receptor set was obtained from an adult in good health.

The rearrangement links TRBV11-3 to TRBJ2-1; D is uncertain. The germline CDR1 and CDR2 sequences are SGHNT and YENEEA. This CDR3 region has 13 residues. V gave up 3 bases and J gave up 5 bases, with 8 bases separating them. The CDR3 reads CASSLDQNNEQFF. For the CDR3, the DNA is TGTGCCAGCAGCTTGGACCAGAACAATGAGCAGTTCTTC.

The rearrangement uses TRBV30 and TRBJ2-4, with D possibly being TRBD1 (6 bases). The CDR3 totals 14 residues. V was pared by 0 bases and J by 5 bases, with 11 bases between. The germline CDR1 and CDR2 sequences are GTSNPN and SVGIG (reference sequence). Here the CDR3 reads CAWSVNRVQNIQYF. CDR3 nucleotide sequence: TGTGCCTGGAGTGTAAACAGGGTCCAAAACATTCAGTACTTC.

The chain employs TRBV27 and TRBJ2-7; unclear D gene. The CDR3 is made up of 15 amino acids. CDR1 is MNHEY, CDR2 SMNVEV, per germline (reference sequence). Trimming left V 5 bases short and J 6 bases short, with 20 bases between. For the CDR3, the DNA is TGTGCCAGCAGTCGGTCCACCTCAAGGTGGGGCGAGCAGTACTTC. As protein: CASSRSTSRWGEQYF.

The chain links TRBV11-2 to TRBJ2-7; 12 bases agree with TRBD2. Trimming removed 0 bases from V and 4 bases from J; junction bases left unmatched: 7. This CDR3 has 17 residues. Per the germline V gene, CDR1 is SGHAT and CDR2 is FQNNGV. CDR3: CASSLDLQTSGSYEQYF. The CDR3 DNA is TGTGCCAGCAGCTTAGATCTCCAGACTAGCGGGAGTTACGAGCAGTACTTC.

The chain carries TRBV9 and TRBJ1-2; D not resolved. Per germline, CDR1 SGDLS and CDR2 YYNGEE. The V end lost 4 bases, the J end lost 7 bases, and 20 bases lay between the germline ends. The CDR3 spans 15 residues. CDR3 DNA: TGTGCCAGCAGCCCCTGGAGAAGGGAGGTTGGTGGCTACACCTTC. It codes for CASSPWRREVGGYTF.

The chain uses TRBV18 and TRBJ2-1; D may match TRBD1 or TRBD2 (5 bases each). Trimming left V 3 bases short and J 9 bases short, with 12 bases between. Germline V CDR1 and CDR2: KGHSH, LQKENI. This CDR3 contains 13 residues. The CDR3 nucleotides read TGTGCCAGCTCACCGGGGGAACCAGGTGAGCAGTTCTTC. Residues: CASSPGEPGEQFF.

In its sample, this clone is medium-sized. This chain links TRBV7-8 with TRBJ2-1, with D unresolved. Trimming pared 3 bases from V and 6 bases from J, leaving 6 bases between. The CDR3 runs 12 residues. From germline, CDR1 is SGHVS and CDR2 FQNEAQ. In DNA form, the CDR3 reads TGTGCCAGCAGCTTCCGGAGCAATGAGCAGTTCTTC. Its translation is CASSFRSNEQFF.

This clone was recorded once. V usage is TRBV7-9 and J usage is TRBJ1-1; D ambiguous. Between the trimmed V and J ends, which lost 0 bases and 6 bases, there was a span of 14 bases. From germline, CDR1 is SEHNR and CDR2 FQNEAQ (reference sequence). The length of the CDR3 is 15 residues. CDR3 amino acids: CASSLAAGASAEAFF. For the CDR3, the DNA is TGTGCCAGCAGCTTAGCGGCGGGCGCGTCGGCTGAAGCTTTCTTT.

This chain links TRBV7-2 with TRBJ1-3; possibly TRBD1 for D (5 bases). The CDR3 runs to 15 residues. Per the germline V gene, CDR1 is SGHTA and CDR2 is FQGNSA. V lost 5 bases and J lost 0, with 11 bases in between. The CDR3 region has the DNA TGTGCCAGCAGCCCGTGGGGGAGCTCTGGAAACACCATATATTTT. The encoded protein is CASSPWGSSGNTIYF.

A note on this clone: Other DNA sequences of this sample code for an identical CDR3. The CDR3 bases are TGTGCCAGCAGCTTGGTAGGACGGAGGAACACTGAAGCTTTCTTT. Translated: CASSLVGRRNTEAFF. V and J are TRBV5-4 and TRBJ1-1; D uncertain. Trimming cost V 0 bases and J 1 base, with 10 bases left between them. There are 15 residues in the CDR3. The germline V gene encodes CDR1 SGHNT and CDR2 YYREEE (reference sequence).

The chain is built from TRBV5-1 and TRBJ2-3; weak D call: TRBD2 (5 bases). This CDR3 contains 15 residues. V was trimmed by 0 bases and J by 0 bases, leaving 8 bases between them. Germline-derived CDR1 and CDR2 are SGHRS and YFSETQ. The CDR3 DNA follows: TGCGCCAGCAGCTTGGAGGGCGGGAGCACAGATACGCAGTATTTT. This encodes CASSLEGGSTDTQYF.

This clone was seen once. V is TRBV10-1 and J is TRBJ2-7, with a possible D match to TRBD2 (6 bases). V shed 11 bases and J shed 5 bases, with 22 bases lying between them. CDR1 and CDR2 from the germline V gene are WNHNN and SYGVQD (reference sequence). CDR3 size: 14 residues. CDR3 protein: CASARRRDSDEQYF. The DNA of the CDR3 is TGCGCCTCAGCAAGAAGGCGGGACTCGGACGAGCAGTACTTC.

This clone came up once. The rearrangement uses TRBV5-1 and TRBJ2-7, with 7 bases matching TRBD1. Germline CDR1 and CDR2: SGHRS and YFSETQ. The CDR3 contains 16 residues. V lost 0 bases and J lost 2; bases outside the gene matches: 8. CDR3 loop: CASSLATGQGAYEQYF. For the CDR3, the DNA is TGCGCCAGCAGCTTGGCCACGGGGCAGGGGGCCTACGAGCAGTACTTC.

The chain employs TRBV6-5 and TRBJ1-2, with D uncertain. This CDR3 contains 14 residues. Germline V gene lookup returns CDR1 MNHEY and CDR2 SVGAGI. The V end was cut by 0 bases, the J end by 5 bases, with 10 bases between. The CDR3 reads CASSYSGLYYGYTF. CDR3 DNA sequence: TGTGCCAGCAGTTACTCGGGCCTGTATTATGGCTACACCTTC.

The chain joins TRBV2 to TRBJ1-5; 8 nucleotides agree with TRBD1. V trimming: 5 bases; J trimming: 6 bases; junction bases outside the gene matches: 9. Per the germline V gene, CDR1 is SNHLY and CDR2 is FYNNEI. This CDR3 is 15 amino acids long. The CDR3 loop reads CASSYTGGMGQPQHF. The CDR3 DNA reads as TGTGCCAGCAGTTATACAGGGGGAATGGGTCAGCCCCAGCATTTT.

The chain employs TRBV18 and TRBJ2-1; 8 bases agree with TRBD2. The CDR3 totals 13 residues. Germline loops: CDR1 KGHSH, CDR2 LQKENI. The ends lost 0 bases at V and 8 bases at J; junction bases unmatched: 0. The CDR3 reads CASSPPSGDEQFF. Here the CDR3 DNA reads TGTGCCAGCTCACCACCTAGCGGGGATGAGCAGTTCTTC.

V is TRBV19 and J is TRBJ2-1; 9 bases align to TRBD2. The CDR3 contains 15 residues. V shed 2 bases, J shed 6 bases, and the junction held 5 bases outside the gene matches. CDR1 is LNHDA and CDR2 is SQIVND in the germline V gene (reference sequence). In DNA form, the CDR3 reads TGTGCCAGTAGTATACAGGGACTAGCAGTCAATGAGCAGTTCTTC. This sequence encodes CASSIQGLAVNEQFF.

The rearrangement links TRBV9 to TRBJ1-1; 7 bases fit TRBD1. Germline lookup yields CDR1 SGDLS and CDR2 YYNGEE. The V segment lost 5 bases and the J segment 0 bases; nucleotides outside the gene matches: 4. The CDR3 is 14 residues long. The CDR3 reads CASSDDRVNTEAFF. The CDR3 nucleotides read TGTGCCAGCAGTGATGACAGGGTGAACACTGAAGCTTTCTTT. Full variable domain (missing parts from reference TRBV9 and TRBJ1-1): DSGVTQTPKHLITATGQRVTLRCSPRSGDLSVYWYQQSLDQGLQFLIQYYNGEERAKGNILERFSAQQFPDLHSELNLSSLELGDSALYFCASSDDRVNTEAFFGQGTRLTVV.

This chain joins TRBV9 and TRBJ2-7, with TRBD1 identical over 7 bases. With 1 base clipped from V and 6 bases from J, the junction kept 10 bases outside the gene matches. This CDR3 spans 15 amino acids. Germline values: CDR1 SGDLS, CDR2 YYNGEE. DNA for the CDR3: TGTGCCAGCAGCGTAACAGGGGCTAGCTCAGGCGAGCAGTACTTC. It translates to CASSVTGASSGEQYF. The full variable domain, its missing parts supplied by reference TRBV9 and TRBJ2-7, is DSGVTQTPKHLITATGQRVTLRCSPRSGDLSVYWYQQSLDQGLQFLIQYYNGEERAKGNILERFSAQQFPDLHSELNLSSLELGDSALYFCASSVTGASSGEQYFGPGTRLTVT.